This TCR beta chain was recovered during a study of CD8 T cells in Susac syndrome. An input of 0.5 to 1 ug of RNA was subjected to reverse transcription using random hexamers. TCR beta CDR3 was amplified by immunoSEQ multiplex PCR. This amplification extended across 54 Vbeta and 13 Jbeta segments. Each CDR3 protein is one row after TCRdb ran MiXCR on the immunoSEQ multiplex PCR reads. This sample has about 210,000 distinct CDR3 sequences; around 93% occur once, and the top ten carry 0.15% to 0.2%. TEMRA cells were FACS-enriched, while CD8+ and CD4+ T cells were negatively isolated. What was sequenced was CD4+ T cells from PBMCs. This TCR was recovered from a human donor with Susac syndrome.

The CDR3 DNA reads TGTGCCTGGAGTCGGGACAGGTACGAGCAGTACTTC. Its protein is CAWSRDRYEQYF. The chain links TRBV30 to TRBJ2-7, with TRBD1 identical over 8 bases. This CDR3 is 12 amino acids long. Trimming took 2 bases from V and 4 from J; bases not matched to a gene: 1. Germline V lookup: CDR1 GTSNPN, CDR2 SVGIG (reference sequence).